This T cell receptor (beta chain) originates from a study of blood T cell repertoires in COVID-19. Study as a whole: Specimens from acute and convalescent COVID-19 originated in the United States, Italy and Spain.

Assay used: immunoSEQ multiplex PCR; TCRdb lists only in-frame clones, some missing. The sample contains around 220,000 clones, roughly 80% of which appear only once. CDR3 length equals 15 residues. Looked up from germline, CDR1 is KGHSH and CDR2 is LQKENI. Germline trimming cut 2 bases from V and 7 bases from J; bases unmatched to any gene: 9. The J gene is TRBJ2-7, the V gene TRBV18; 9 positions match TRBD2. Sequencing used peripheral blood. This clonotype originated in a woman aged 80 or over with acute or convalescent COVID-19. The CDR3 DNA reads TGTGCCAGCTCACCATCGGGCGGGGGGGCTCAAGAGCAGTACTTC. It codes for CASSPSGGGAQEQYF.